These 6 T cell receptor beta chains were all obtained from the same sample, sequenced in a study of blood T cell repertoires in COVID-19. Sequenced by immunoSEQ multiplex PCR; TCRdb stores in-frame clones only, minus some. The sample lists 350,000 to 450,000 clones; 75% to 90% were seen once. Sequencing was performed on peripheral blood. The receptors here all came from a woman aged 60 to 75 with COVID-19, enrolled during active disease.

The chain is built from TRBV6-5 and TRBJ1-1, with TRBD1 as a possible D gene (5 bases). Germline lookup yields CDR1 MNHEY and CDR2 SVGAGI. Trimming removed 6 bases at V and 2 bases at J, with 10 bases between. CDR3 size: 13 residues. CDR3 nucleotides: TGTGCCAGCAGGAAACAGGAAAACACTGAAGCTTTCTTT. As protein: CASRKQENTEAFF.

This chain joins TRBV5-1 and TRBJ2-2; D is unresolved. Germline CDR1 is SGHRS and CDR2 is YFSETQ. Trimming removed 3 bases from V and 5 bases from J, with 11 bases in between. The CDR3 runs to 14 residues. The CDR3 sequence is CASSSTSSTGELFF. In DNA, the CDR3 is TGCGCCAGCAGCTCGACATCTTCGACCGGGGAGCTGTTTTTT. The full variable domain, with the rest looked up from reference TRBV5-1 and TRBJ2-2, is KAGVTQTPRYLIKTRGQQVTLSCSPISGHRSVSWYQQTPGQGLQFLFEYFSETQRNKGNFPGRFSGRQFSNSRSEMNVSTLELGDSALYLCASSSTSSTGELFFGEGSRLTVL.

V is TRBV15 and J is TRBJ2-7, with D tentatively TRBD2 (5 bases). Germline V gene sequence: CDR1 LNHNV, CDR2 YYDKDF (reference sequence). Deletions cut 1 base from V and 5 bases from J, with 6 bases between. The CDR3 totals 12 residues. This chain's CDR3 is CATSRVGDEQYF. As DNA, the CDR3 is TGTGCCACCAGCAGAGTCGGGGACGAGCAGTACTTC.

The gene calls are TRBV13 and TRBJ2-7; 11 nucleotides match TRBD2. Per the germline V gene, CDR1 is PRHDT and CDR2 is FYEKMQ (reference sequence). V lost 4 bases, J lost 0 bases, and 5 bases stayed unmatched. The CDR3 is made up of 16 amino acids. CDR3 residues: CASSSGTSGFSYEQYF. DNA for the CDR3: TGTGCCAGCAGCTCCGGGACTAGCGGTTTCTCCTACGAGCAGTACTTC.

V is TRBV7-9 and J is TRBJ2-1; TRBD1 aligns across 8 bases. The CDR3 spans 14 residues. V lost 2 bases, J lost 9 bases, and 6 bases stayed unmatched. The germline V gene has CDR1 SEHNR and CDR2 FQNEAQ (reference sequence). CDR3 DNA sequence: TGTGCCAGCAGCTTATCGGCAGGGGGCAGTGAGCAGTTCTTC. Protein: CASSLSAGGSEQFF.

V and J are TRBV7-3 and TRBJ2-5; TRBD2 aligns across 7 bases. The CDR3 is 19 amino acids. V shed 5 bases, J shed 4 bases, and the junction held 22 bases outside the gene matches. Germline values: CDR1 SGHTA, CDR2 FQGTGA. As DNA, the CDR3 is TGTGCCAGCAGCCCATCGGGGTCTGGCGGGGGTTATTACAGAGAGACCCAGTACTTC. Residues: CASSPSGSGGGYYRETQYF. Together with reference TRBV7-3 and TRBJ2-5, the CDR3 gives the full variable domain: GAGVSQTPSNKVTEKGKYVELRCDPISGHTALYWYRQSLGQGPEFLIYFQGTGAADDSGLPNDRFFAVRPEGSVSTLKIQRTERGDSAVYLCASSPSGSGGGYYRETQYFGPGTRLLVL.